This TCR beta chain comes out of a study of blood T cell repertoires in COVID-19. Looking at the study overall: The origin of the acute and convalescent COVID-19 samples was the United States, Italy and Spain. Sources were T cells, B-cell-depleted T cells, or PBMCs; the material itself was cDNA or gDNA.

CDR1 SGDLS and CDR2 YYNGEE come from the germline V gene. This CDR3 region has 13 residues. V lost 5 bases and J lost 1, with 7 bases in between. In the original workflow: Estimation of nucleated cell counts relied on the amplification of reference gene primers. Sequencing was performed with immunoSEQ multiplex PCR; in TCRdb, only in-frame clones are kept and a portion is missing. That table is the source of V, J and clone size, and D and trimming were worked out from the DNA. Altogether 55,000 to 60,000 clones are present, around 84% being singletons, with the ten largest covering about a sixth. The sequencing sample was made of peripheral blood. The chain couples TRBV9 to TRBJ2-4; no clear D. The origin of this receptor is a man between 65 and 79 years old with active COVID-19. The CDR3: CASSPQAKNIQYF. The CDR3 nucleotides are TGTGCCAGCAGTCCGCAGGCCAAAAACATTCAGTACTTC.